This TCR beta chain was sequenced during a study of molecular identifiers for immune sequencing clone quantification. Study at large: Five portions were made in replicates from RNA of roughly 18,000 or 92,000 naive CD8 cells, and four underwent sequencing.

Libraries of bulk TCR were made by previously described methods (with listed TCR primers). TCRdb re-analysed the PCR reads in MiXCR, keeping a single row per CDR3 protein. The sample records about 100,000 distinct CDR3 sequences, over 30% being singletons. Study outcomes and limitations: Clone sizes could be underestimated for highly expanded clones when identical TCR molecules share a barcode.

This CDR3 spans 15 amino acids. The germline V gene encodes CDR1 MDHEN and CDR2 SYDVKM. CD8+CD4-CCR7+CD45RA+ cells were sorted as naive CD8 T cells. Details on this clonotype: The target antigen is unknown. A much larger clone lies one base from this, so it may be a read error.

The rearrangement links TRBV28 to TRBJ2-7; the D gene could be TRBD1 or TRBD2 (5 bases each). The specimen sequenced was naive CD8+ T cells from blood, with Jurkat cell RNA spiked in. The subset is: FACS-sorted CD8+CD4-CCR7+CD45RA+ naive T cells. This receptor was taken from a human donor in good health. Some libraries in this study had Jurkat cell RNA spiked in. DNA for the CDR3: TGTGCCAGCAGTTTCCGGGGCCCGAGCTCCTACGAGCAGTGCTTC. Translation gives CASSFRGPSSYEQCF.